Described below is a single TCR beta chain sequence and its context. Its antigen is as yet unknown. TCRdb independently ran MiXCR on the reads; one entry per CDR3 protein. In the table there are some 220,000 distinct CDR3 sequences, around an eighth of which are singletons. This record belongs to a study of T cell repertoires in cytomegalovirus infection. Study-wide background: Indications of both CMV infection and matching HLA type were provided by public TCR beta signatures. Notes on the study in general: HLA-C-restricted CMV clonotypes gave the most frequent clonotype in two of eight donors.

The germline V gene has CDR1 SQVTM and CDR2 ANQGSEA. The CDR3 is 13 amino acids. V was shortened by 3 bases and J by 5 bases, with 13 bases between the two germline ends. Source material: PBMCs. This clonotype was sampled from a human donor in good health (CMV status not recorded). Some clones in this sample may be carry-over from other donors' samples. This rearrangement joins TRBV29-1 to TRBJ1-1; D gene ambiguous. CDR3 in amino acids: CSVETRPATEAFF. The CDR3 DNA sequence: TGCAGCGTTGAGACCCGGCCAGCAACTGAAGCTTTCTTT.